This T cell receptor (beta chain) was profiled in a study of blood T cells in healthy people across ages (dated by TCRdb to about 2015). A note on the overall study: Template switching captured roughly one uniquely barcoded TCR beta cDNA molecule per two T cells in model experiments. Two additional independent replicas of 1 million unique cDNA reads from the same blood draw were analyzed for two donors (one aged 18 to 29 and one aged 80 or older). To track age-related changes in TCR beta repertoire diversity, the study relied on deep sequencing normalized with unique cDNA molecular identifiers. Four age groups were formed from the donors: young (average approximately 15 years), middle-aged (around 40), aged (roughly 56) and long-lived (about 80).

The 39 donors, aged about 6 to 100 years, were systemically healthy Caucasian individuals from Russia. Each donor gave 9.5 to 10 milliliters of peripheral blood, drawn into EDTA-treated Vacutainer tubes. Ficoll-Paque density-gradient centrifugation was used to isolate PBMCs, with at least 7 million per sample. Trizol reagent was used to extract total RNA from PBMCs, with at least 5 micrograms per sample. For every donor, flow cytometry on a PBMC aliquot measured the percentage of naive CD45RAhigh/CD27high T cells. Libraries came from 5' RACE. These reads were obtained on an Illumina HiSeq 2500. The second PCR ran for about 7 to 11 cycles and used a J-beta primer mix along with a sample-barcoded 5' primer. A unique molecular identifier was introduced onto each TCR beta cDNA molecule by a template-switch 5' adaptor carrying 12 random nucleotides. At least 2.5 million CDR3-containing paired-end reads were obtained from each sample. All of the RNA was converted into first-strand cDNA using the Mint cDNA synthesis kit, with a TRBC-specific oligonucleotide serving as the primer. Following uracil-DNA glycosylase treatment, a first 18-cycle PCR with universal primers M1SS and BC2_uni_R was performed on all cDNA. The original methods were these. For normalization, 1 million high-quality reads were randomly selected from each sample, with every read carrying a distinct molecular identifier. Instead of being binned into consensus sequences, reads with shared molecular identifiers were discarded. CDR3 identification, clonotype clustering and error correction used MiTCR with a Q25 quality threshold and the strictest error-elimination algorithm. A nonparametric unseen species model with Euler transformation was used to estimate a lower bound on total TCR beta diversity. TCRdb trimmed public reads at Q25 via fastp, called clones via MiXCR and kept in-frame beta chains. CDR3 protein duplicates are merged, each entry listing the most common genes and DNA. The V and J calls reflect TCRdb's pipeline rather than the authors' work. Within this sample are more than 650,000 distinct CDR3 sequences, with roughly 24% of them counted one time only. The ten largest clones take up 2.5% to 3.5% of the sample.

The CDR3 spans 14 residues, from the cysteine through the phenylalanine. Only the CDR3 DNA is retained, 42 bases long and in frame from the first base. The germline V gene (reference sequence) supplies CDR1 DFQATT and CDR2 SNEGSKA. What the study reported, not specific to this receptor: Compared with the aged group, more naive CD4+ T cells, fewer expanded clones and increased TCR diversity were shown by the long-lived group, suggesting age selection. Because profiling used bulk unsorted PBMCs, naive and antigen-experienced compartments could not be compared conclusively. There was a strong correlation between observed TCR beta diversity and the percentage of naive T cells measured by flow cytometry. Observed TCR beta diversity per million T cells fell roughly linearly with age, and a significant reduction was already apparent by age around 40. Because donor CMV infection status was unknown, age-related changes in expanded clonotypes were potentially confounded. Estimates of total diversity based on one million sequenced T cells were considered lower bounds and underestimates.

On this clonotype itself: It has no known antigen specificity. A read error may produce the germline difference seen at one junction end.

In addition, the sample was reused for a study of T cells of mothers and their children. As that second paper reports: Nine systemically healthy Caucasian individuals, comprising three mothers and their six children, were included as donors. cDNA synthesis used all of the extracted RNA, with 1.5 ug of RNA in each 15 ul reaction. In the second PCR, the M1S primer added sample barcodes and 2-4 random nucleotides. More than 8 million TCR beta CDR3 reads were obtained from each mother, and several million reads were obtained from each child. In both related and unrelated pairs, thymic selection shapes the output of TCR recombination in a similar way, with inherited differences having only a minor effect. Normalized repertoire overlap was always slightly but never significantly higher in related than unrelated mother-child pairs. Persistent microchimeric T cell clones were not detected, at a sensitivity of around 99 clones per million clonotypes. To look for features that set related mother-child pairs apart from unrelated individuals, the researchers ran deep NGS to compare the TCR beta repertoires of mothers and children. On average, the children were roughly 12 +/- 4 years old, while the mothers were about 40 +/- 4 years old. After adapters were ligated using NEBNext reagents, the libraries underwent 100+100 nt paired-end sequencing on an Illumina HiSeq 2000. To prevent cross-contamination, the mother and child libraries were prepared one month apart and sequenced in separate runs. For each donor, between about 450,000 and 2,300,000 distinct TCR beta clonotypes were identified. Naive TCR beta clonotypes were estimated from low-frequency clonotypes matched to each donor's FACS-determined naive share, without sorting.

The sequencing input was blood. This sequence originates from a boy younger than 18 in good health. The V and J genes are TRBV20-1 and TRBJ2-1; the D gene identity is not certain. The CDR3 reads CSARDVDKYNEQFF. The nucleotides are TGCAGTGCTAGAGATGTTGACAAGTACAATGAGCAATTCTTC.